The 23 T cell receptor beta chains below all came from one sample that was sequenced in a study of blood T cell repertoires in COVID-19. Sequenced by immunoSEQ multiplex PCR; TCRdb stores in-frame clones only, minus some. The sample contains about 300,000 clones, around 87% of which appear only once. Material for sequencing was peripheral blood. The receptors were sampled from a man aged 18 to 29 with active or convalescent COVID-19.

The chain couples TRBV5-6 to TRBJ2-7; D might be TRBD2 (6 bases). CDR1 is SGHDT, CDR2 YYEEEE, per germline. CDR3 length: 16 amino acids. Deletions cut 5 bases from V and 0 bases from J, with 18 bases between. CDR3 sequence (DNA): TGTGCCAGCAGTCTAACCCTGGGACTGTCCTCCTACGAGCAGTACTTC. Protein sequence: CASSLTLGLSSYEQYF.

The genes are TRBV20-1 and TRBJ2-5, with D possibly TRBD2 on 5 matching bases. V was pared by 3 bases and J by 5 bases, with 10 bases between. Germline CDR1 DFQATT, CDR2 SNEGSKA (reference sequence). The CDR3 is made up of 12 amino acids. The CDR3 DNA follows: TGCAGTGCTAGTGCGGGTCTCGAGACCCAGTACTTC. Translation gives CSASAGLETQYF.

This chain links TRBV10-2 with TRBJ2-1, with 7 bases fitting TRBD2. The CDR3 extends over 15 amino acids. The junction had 2 bases not matched to a gene; V was cut back by 3 bases and J by 0 bases. Germline CDR1 is WSHSY and CDR2 is SAAADI. CDR3 amino acids: CASSDGGGSYNEQFF. Here the CDR3 DNA reads TGCGCCAGCAGTGATGGCGGGGGCTCCTACAATGAGCAGTTCTTC.

This clone was picked up one time. The chain couples TRBV5-1 to TRBJ1-6; D may be TRBD1 (6 bases). CDR1 and CDR2 (germline): SGHRS, YFSETQ. The CDR3 is 15 amino acids. Trimming removed 4 bases at V and 9 bases at J, with 17 bases between. CDR3 amino acids: CASSLAQGVRSPLHF. For the CDR3, the DNA is TGCGCCAGCAGCCTGGCACAGGGAGTTCGTTCACCCCTCCACTTT.

This clone occurred a few times. The rearrangement joins TRBV4-2 to TRBJ2-7; 9 bases line up with TRBD1. The CDR3 spans 15 residues. CDR1 and CDR2 from the germline V gene are LGHNA and YNFKEQ. V gave up 1 base and J gave up 4 bases; unmatched junction bases: 5. Here the CDR3 DNA reads TGTGCCAGCAGCCAAGGTAACAGGGGGCAGTACGAGCAGTACTTC. Protein product: CASSQGNRGQYEQYF.

The chain links TRBV3-1 (or the pseudogene TRBV3-2) to TRBJ2-7, with D possibly TRBD1 on 5 matching bases. Germline loops: CDR1 LGHDT, CDR2 YNNKEL (reference sequence). Trimming removed 4 bases at V and 0 bases at J, with 16 bases between. There are 16 residues in the CDR3. CDR3: CASSPRLGLSSYEQYF. The CDR3, as DNA: TGTGCCAGCAGCCCCCGCTTGGGGCTTAGCTCCTACGAGCAGTACTTC.

This chain joins TRBV6-5 and TRBJ2-3; tentative D call: TRBD1 (6 bases). Germline CDR1 is MNHEY and CDR2 is SVGAGI. There are 13 residues in the CDR3. In DNA, the CDR3 is TGTGGCACTGGGGGCGCAGCAGCAGATACGCAGTATTTT. Translating gives CGTGGAAADTQYF.

The chain is built from TRBV5-1 and TRBJ2-1, with 11 bases lining up with TRBD2. This CDR3 spans 15 amino acids. The V segment lost 3 bases and the J segment 9 bases; nucleotides outside the gene matches: 8. Germline assignment: CDR1 SGHRS and CDR2 YFSETQ. CDR3 sequence reads: CASSSRTSGYGEQFF. The CDR3 DNA sequence: TGCGCCAGCAGCTCCCGGACTAGCGGGTATGGTGAGCAGTTCTTC.

Only a few counts were recorded for this clone. The chain joins TRBV12-3 or TRBV12-4 to TRBJ2-3, with D possibly being TRBD2 (5 bases). The V gene lost 6 bases and the J gene lost 3 bases, with 7 bases spanning the gap. The CDR3 loop spans 12 amino acids. The CDR3 here is CASRGGTDTQYF. In DNA form, the CDR3 reads TGTGCCAGCAGGGGCGGGACAGATACGCAGTATTTT.

This clone turned up a few times. The chain recombines TRBV19 with TRBJ1-2; D possibly corresponds to TRBD1 (6 bases). The CDR3 has 12 amino acids. The V gene's germline CDR1 is LNHDA and CDR2 SQIVND (reference sequence). V lost 5 bases to trimming and J lost 5 bases, with 9 bases between them. The CDR3 region is CASSLQGYGYTF. For the CDR3, the DNA is TGTGCCAGTAGTCTACAGGGTTATGGCTACACCTTC.

The chain uses TRBV4-1 and TRBJ2-7; TRBD1 aligns across 9 bases. CDR3 length: 15 residues. With V trimmed by 5 bases and J by 2 bases, 7 bases remained unmatched. The germline V gene encodes CDR1 MGHRA and CDR2 YSYEKL. This CDR3 reads CASSAGQGRAYEQYF. The CDR3 DNA reads TGCGCCAGCAGCGCAGGACAGGGGAGGGCCTACGAGCAGTACTTC.

This clone was counted between two and nine times. The chain couples TRBV11-2 to TRBJ2-1; TRBD1 matches at 7 bases. This CDR3 is built from 13 residues. The V gene's germline CDR1 is SGHAT and CDR2 FQNNGV. Germline trimming cut 0 bases from V and 15 bases from J; bases unmatched to any gene: 8. For the CDR3, the DNA is TGTGCCAGCAGCTTAGATCCCGGACAGGAGGCGTTCTTC. This gives the protein CASSLDPGQEAFF.

The chain combines TRBV7-2 with TRBJ2-6, with a possible D match to TRBD2 (5 bases). V gave up 1 base and J gave up 0 bases, with 10 bases separating them. CDR3 length equals 17 residues. Germline-derived CDR1 and CDR2 are SGHTA and FQGNSA. In nucleotides, the CDR3 is TGTGCCAGCAGCTTAGTGGTAGGGAGCTCTGGGGCCAACGTCCTGACTTTC. Its translation: CASSLVVGSSGANVLTF.

In this sample, this clone turned up once. The rearrangement uses TRBV5-3 and TRBJ2-1, with a tentative D call TRBD2 (6 bases). TRBV5-3 is an ORF, with its function uncertain. Trimming left V 3 bases short and J 2 bases short, with 15 bases between. This CDR3 region has 16 residues. CDR3 region: CARSWGDKRAYNEQFF. Written as DNA, the CDR3 is TGTGCCAGAAGCTGGGGCGACAAGCGGGCCTACAATGAGCAGTTCTTC.

J is TRBJ2-2 and V is TRBV6-2 or TRBV6-3; 7 nucleotides match TRBD2. V dropped 5 bases and J dropped 1; count of bases not matched to a gene: 10. This CDR3 has 17 amino acids. In germline, CDR1 is MNHEY, CDR2 SVGEGT. The CDR3 protein is CASSRPLGLVNTGELFF. The CDR3 bases are TGTGCCAGCAGTCGCCCACTAGGACTAGTGAACACCGGGGAGCTGTTTTTT.

This chain connects TRBV5-1 to TRBJ2-7, with 9 bases aligning to TRBD1. Losses at the gene ends were 3 bases for V and 1 base for J; bases not matched to a gene: 5. This CDR3 is 15 amino acids long. CDR1 is SGHRS, CDR2 YFSETQ, per germline. CDR3 amino acids: CASSSGQGLSYEQYF. Here the CDR3 DNA reads TGCGCCAGCAGCTCCGGACAGGGGCTATCCTACGAGCAGTACTTC. The full variable domain, completed using reference TRBV5-1 and TRBJ2-7, is KAGVTQTPRYLIKTRGQQVTLSCSPISGHRSVSWYQQTPGQGLQFLFEYFSETQRNKGNFPGRFSGRQFSNSRSEMNVSTLELGDSALYLCASSSGQGLSYEQYFGPGTRLTVT.

The rearrangement links TRBV21-1 to TRBJ2-2; TRBD2, the table's D call, was not compared with the DNA. TRBV21-1 is labeled a pseudogene. This CDR3 region has 16 residues. The CDR3 sequence: CASSKPSGGNTGELFF. CDR3 coding DNA: TGTGCCAGCAGCAAACCCTCGGGGGGAAACACCGGGGAGCTGTTTTTT.

The table lists this clone with a few counts. The CDR3 nucleotides read TGTGCCATCAGTGATGGGGGACTAGCGGCCCATGAGCAGTACTTC. It yields the protein CAISDGGLAAHEQYF. The V call is TRBV10-3, the J call TRBJ2-7; TRBD2 matches at 11 bases. CDR1 is ENHRY, CDR2 SYGVKD, per germline. V lost 3 bases, J lost 7 bases, and 8 bases stayed unmatched. The CDR3 consists of 15 residues.

The chain recombines TRBV12-3 or TRBV12-4 with TRBJ1-5; a possible D gene is TRBD1 (6 bases). Trimming removed 4 bases from V and 6 bases from J, with 10 bases in between. The CDR3 runs to 13 residues. The CDR3 protein is CASSSQGIQPQHF. The CDR3 DNA follows: TGTGCCAGCAGTTCACAGGGAATTCAGCCCCAGCATTTT.

The V call is TRBV6-6, the J call TRBJ1-2, with unresolved D. V dropped 4 bases and J dropped 8 bases, with 14 bases sitting between them. Germline CDR1 reads MNHNY; CDR2 reads SVGAGI (reference sequence). The CDR3 is 13 residues long. The CDR3 protein is CASSSDRPGGYTF. The CDR3 DNA follows: TGTGCCAGCAGTTCGGACCGCCCGGGAGGCTACACCTTC.

The rearrangement joins TRBV2 to TRBJ2-3, with TRBD1 identical over 9 bases. In germline, CDR1 is SNHLY, CDR2 FYNNEI. This CDR3 is built from 15 residues. V was clipped by 7 bases and J by 4 bases; unmatched bases: 9. CDR3 loop: CASKGQGSQADTQYF. The CDR3, as DNA: TGTGCCAGCAAAGGACAGGGGTCGCAGGCAGATACGCAGTATTTT.

The chain joins TRBV5-1 to TRBJ2-1, with 7 positions matching TRBD1. This CDR3 is 13 amino acids long. The trim removed 4 bases at V and 7 bases at J, leaving 5 bases unmatched. The germline V gene encodes CDR1 SGHRS and CDR2 YFSETQ. CDR3 DNA sequence: TGCGCCAGCAGCCGGGGACAGCTTAATGAGCAGTTCTTC. Residues: CASSRGQLNEQFF.

The rearrangement links TRBV3-1 (or the pseudogene TRBV3-2) to TRBJ1-2; 7 bases fit TRBD1. The CDR3 extends over 15 amino acids. Losses at the gene ends were 3 bases for V and 8 bases for J; bases not matched to a gene: 12. Germline loops: CDR1 LGHDT, CDR2 YNNKEL (reference sequence). The CDR3 coding sequence is TGTGCCAGCAGCCAGAGGCGAGTGACAGGGAGCGGCTACACCTTC. Translating it yields CASSQRRVTGSGYTF.